This note documents a single T cell receptor beta chain sequence. Within the sample, other DNA sequences also encode this same CDR3. The sample is drawn from a study of shared clonotypes between healthy human individuals. Naive-designated CD8 cells lacked CD45RO, were positively enriched for CCR7, and omitted terminally differentiated effector memory CD45RA+ cells. The CDR3 loop spans 13 amino acids. Germline-derived CDR1 and CDR2 are SEHNR and FQNEAQ (reference sequence). V shed 5 bases and J shed 4 bases, with 9 bases lying between them. TCRdb's table, derived via immunoSEQ multiplex PCR, lists solely in-frame clones and lacks some. The sample has 800,000 to 950,000 clones, about 96% seen once.

The J gene is TRBJ2-1, the V gene TRBV7-9; no clear D gene. The origin of this receptor is a man under 40 in good health. The sequenced material came from naive CD8+ T cells sorted from blood. The CDR3 DNA reads TGTGCCAGCAGCCTGGTAGCTTACAATGAGCAGTTCTTC. Protein product: CASSLVAYNEQFF.